This T cell receptor beta chain was recorded in a study of CD8 T cells in ankylosing spondylitis. Findings of the study overall: Characteristic, it appeared, of ankylosing spondylitis blood was a TCR beta motif of several highly homologous variants.

This clonotype appeared a few times. What it binds is unknown. An end of the junction differs from the germline gene, which may be a read error. TCRdb used MiXCR to reprocess the 5' RACE reads, holding one entry per CDR3 protein. The sample consists of about 220,000 distinct CDR3 sequences, 5.5% to 7.5% of them appearing once. CDR1 is DFQATT and CDR2 is SNEGSKA in the germline V gene (reference sequence). The CDR3 loop spans 16 amino acids. The sequence derives from a male donor with ankylosing spondylitis. The sample taken for sequencing was blood, either unsorted or a sorted T cell fraction (not recorded which). The chain joins TRBV20-1 to TRBJ2-1; unclear D gene. Written as DNA, the CDR3 is TGCTGTGCTAGAGATCCGGTACGAACGATCGACAATGAGCAGTTCTTC. Encoded protein: CCARDPVRTIDNEQFF.